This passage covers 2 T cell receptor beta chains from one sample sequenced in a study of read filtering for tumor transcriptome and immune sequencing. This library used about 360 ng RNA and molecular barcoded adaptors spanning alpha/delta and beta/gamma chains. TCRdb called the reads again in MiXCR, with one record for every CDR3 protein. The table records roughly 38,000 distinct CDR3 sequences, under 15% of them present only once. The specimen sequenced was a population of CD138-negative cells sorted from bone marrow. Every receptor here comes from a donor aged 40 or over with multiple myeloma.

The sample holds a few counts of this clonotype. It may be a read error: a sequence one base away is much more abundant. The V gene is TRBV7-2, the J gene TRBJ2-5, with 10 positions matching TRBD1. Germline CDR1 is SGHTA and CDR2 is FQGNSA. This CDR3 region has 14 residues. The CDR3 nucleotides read TGTGCCGGCAGCGGCGACAGGGGGCTGGAGACCCAGTACTTC. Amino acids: CAGSGDRGLETQYF. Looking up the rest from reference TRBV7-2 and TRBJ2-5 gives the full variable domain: GAGVSQSPSNKVTEKGKDVELRCDPISGHTALYWYRQSLGQGLEFLIYFQGNSAPDKSGLPSDRFSAERTGGSVSTLTIQRTQQEDSAVYLCAGSGDRGLETQYFGPGTRLLVL.

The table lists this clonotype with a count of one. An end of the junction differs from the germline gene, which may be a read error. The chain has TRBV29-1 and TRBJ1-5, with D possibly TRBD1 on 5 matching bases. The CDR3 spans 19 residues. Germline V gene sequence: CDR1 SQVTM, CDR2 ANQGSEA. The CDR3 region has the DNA TGCAGCGTTGAAGGTAGGGGCGGACCCGTTCTTTATAGAAATCAGCCCCAGAATTTT. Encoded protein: CSVEGRGGPVLYRNQPQNF.